This record concerns one TCR beta chain sequence. What it recognizes is unknown. With 6 bases removed from V and 7 bases from J, the gap between germline ends came to 18 bases. The CDR3 has 14 amino acids. Per the germline V gene, CDR1 is MNHNS and CDR2 is SASEGT. Only in-frame clones appear in the TCRdb table, and some are missing; sequencing was by immunoSEQ multiplex PCR. This sample yields 25,000 to 35,000 clones, of which 55% to 75% are seen a single time; 12% belongs to the top ten. The sample originates from a study of CD4 T cells in relation to SARS-CoV-2 and coronaviruses. Across the whole study: ViraFEST: approximately 10-day antigen culture of PBMCs, then TCR beta CDR3 sequencing. Notes on the study in general: Compared with monoreactive clones, crossreactive clones showed significantly weaker SARS-CoV-2 expansion.

The unexposed donors gave CD4+ T cells in about 2011-2019, prior to COVID-19. After more than eight days of culture, CD4+ T cells were isolated. Testing used SARS-CoV-2 S/N and four cold-coronavirus spikes on unexposed-donor CD4+ T cells, cells permitting. PBMCs were plated at fewer than 2.5 million per well in IL-2-containing medium. Sequences were obtained from CD4+ T cells from PBMCs, cultured in vitro. The gene calls are TRBV6-1 and TRBJ1-1; no definite D call. This clonotype was sampled from a human donor in good health. The CDR3 DNA is TGTGCCAGCAGGGTGAGCCGGGCCGACGATGAAGCTTTCTTT. It specifies CASRVSRADDEAFF.